This T cell receptor beta chain originates from a study of T cell responses to AZD1222 COVID-19 vaccine. This clone appeared a single time. The antigen is undetermined. Trimming took off 7 bases at V and 4 bases at J, with 16 bases between the two ends. This CDR3 is built from 15 residues. Germline loops: CDR1 MDHEN, CDR2 SYDVKM. Study outcomes and limitations: Clonal diversity may have been underestimated in mostly white British donors. Spike-specific TCR breadth and depth went up after people got two AZD1222 doses. In the spike-specific TCR repertoire, nearly half reportedly target unmutated variant regions. CD4 TCRs linked to vaccination spanned spike, dominating at 160-218 and 743-854.

The protocol was immunoSEQ multiplex PCR, while the TCRdb copy is restricted to in-frame clones and leaves out a portion. The sample contains 86,000 or so clones, approximately 86% of which appear only once. This receptor was taken from an adult who received the AZD1222 COVID-19 vaccine. Sequenced material: peripheral blood, taken 28 days after the second AZD1222 dose. This chain connects TRBV28 to TRBJ1-4; weak D call: TRBD1 (5 bases). DNA for the CDR3: TGTGCCAGCACCGTGATGGCGGGGGGTAATGAAAAACTGTTTTTT. Amino acids: CASTVMAGGNEKLFF.